The next 9 T cell receptor beta chains were all read from a single sample in a study of T cell clonality in common variable immunodeficiency. Sequenced by immunoSEQ multiplex PCR; TCRdb stores in-frame clones only, minus some. The profile covers about 64,000 clones, none occurring a single time. Sequenced sample: peripheral blood mononuclear cells. The receptors here all came from a person aged 18-70 years in good health.

This clone occurred many times. Coverage ceases 3 residues before the CDR3 finishes, and the germline J gene fills in the end. The chain employs TRBV19 and TRBJ2-7; possibly TRBD1 for D (6 bases). The CDR3 has 15 amino acids. Germline V lookup: CDR1 LNHDA, CDR2 SQIVND (reference sequence). Trimming pared 4 bases from V and 2 bases from J, leaving 15 bases between. The CDR3: CASSSVGQPAYEQYF. The sequenced CDR3 bases are TGTGCCAGTAGTAGTGTAGGACAGCCGGCCTACGAG. Full variable domain (missing parts from reference TRBV19 and TRBJ2-7): DGGITQSPKYLFRKEGQNVTLSCEQNLNHDAMYWYRQDPGQGLRLIYYSQIVNDFQKGDIAEGYSVSREKKESFPLTVTSAQKNPTAFYLCASSSVGQPAYEQYFGPGTRLTVT.

This clone has at least ten counts. The CDR3 goes on 3 residues after the read ends, and that part is filled in from the germline J gene. The chain recombines TRBV7-8 with TRBJ2-2; 11 positions agree with TRBD2. Germline CDR1 and CDR2: SGHVS and FQNEAQ. Germline trimming cut 7 bases from V and 4 bases from J; bases unmatched to any gene: 11. The CDR3 sequence is 17 residues long. The CDR3 bases that were read are TGTGCCAGCAACAATCTAGCGGGGGGCGCCCGCACCGGGGAG. Its protein is CASNNLAGGARTGE. The full CDR3 sequence reads CASNNLAGGARTGELFF.

Ten or more counts support this clone. The read comes to an end 3 residues before the CDR3 does, leaving the germline J gene to fill in the end. The chain combines TRBV20-1 with TRBJ1-2; D unresolved. The CDR3 totals 14 residues. Between the trimmed V and J ends, which lost 4 bases and 4 bases, there was a span of 16 bases. In germline, CDR1 is DFQATT, CDR2 SNEGSKA (reference sequence). Partial CDR3 DNA: TGCAGTGCTAAGTGGAGGGCCGACGGCTATGGC. Translated, it gives CSAKWRADGYG. The full CDR3 sequence reads CSAKWRADGYGYTF.

Ten or more counts support this clone. The read comes to an end 3 residues before the CDR3 does, leaving the germline J gene to fill in the end. The gene calls are TRBV7-3 and TRBJ2-5, with D tentatively TRBD2 (6 bases). V lost 4 bases and J 5 bases, leaving 11 bases between the germline ends. Per the germline V gene, CDR1 is SGHTA and CDR2 is FQGTGA. This CDR3 has 13 residues. Incomplete CDR3 DNA: TGTGCCAGCAGCTCCCGGGCGGGGGAGACC. Protein sequence: CASSSRAGET. The full-length CDR3 reads as CASSSRAGETQYF.

In this sample, this clone turned up many times. The read halts 3 residues ahead of the CDR3 end, with the missing end drawn from the germline J gene. This chain uses TRBV2 with TRBJ2-7; D is unclear. V shed 2 bases and J shed 1 base, with 6 bases lying between them. The CDR3 totals 13 residues. Per the germline V gene, CDR1 is SNHLY and CDR2 is FYNNEI. The DNA read from the CDR3 is TGTGCCAGCAGTGAATATCCTTCCTACGAG. Translation gives CASSEYPSYE. The full CDR3 protein is CASSEYPSYEQYF.

This clone came up many times. From the germline J gene comes the end of the CDR3, since the read stops 3 residues before it. V gene TRBV12-3 or TRBV12-4 combines with J gene TRBJ1-1; TRBD1 might be the D (6 bases). The CDR3 covers 16 residues. V gave up 6 bases and J gave up 1 base, with 18 bases separating them. The CDR3 bases that were read are TGTGCCAGCAGCCTAAAGGTGGGGGCAGCGAACACTGAA. It yields the protein CASSLKVGAANTE. The complete CDR3 reads CASSLKVGAANTEAFF.

This clone was seen at least ten times. The read stops 3 residues short of the end of the CDR3; the missing end is completed from the germline J gene. This chain uses TRBV7-9 with TRBJ1-1; D is unclear. Looked up from germline, CDR1 is SEHNR and CDR2 is FQNEAQ (reference sequence). Trimming removed 2 bases at V and 3 bases at J, with 10 bases between. The CDR3 is 14 amino acids. The chain's CDR3 is CASSLQLLDTEAFF. CDR3 DNA, as far as it was read: TGTGCCAGCAGCTTACAGTTGTTGGACACTGAA. The full variable domain, completed using reference TRBV7-9 and TRBJ1-1, is DTGVSQNPRHKITKRGQNVTFRCDPISEHNRLYWYRQTLGQGPEFLTYFQNEAQLEKSRLLSDRFSAERPKGSFSTLEIQRTEQGDSAMYLCASSLQLLDTEAFFGQGTRLTVV.

This clone appeared a few times. The read ends 3 residues early relative to the CDR3; the germline J gene fills the gap. V usage is TRBV7-6 and J usage is TRBJ2-1; D is uncertain. The CDR3 sequence is 16 residues long. Germline V gene data show CDR1 as SGHVS and CDR2 as FNYEAQ. V was cut by 2 bases and J by 1 base, with 12 bases left in between. The CDR3 region is CASSLSLVPSYNEQFF. Incomplete CDR3 DNA: TGTGCCAGCAGCTTATCCCTAGTCCCTTCCTACAATGAG.

This clone was detected ten times or more. The read ends 3 residues before the CDR3 terminus; that terminus is restored from the germline J gene. The chain uses TRBV6-1 and TRBJ1-5; a weak D match, TRBD1 (5 bases). Trimming stripped 2 bases from V and 3 bases from J, with 11 bases between. The CDR3 spans 15 residues. CDR1 is MNHNS, CDR2 SASEGT, per germline. The part of the CDR3 DNA that was read is TGTGCCAGCAGTGAACCTGACAGCTACAATCAGCCC. Translation gives CASSEPDSYNQP. The CDR3 reads in full as CASSEPDSYNQPQHF.